This T cell receptor beta chain was observed in a study of blood T cell repertoires in COVID-19. Study in general: The United States, Italy and Spain provided the acute and convalescent COVID-19 samples.

The study drew participants aged about 18 to 89 years from 20 to 30 US areas. Methods used by the authors: Reference gene primer amplification yielded estimated nucleated cell counts. Measured with immunoSEQ multiplex PCR; TCRdb has only the in-frame clones, and not every one. From that table come the V and J calls and clone size; the DNA was used to work out D and trimming. The table records hundreds of thousands of clones, 80% to 90% of them present only once. This CDR3 region has 16 residues. The trim removed 0 bases at V and 1 base at J, leaving 1 base unmatched. Germline CDR1 reads MNHEY; CDR2 reads SVGAGI. This clone has more than one count but fewer than ten.

Sequencing used PBMCs or T cells enriched from blood (not recorded which). The chain uses TRBV6-5 and TRBJ2-3; TRBD2 aligns across 10 bases. The sequence was obtained from a woman in her thirties with acute COVID-19. This chain's CDR3 is CASSYSLAGGTDTQYF. As DNA, the CDR3 is TGTGCCAGCAGTTACTCTCTAGCGGGGGGCACAGATACGCAGTATTTT.